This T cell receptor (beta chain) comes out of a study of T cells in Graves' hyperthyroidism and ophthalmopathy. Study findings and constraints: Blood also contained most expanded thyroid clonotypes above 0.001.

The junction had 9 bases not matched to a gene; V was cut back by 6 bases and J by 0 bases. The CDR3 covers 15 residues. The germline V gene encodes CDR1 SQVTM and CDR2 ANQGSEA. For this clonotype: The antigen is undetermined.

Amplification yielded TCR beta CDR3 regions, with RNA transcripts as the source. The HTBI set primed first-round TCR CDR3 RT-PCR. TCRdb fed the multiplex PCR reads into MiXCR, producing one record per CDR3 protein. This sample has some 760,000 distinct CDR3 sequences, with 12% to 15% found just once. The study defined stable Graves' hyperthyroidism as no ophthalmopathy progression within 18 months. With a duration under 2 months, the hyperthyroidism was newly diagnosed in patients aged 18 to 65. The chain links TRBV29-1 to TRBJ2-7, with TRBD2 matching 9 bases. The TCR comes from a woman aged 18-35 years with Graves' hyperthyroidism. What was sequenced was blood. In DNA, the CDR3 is TGCAGCGTCATTGTAGCTAGCGGGGACTCCTACGAGCAGTACTTC. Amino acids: CSVIVASGDSYEQYF.